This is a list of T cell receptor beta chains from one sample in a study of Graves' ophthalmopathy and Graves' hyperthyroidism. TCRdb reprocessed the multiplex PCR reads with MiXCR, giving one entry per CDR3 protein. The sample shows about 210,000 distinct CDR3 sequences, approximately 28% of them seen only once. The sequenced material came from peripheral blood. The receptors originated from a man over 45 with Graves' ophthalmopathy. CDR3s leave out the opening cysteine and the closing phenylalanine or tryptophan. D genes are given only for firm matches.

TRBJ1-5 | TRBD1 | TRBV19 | ASSPRTGMGNQPQH
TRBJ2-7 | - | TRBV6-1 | ASSETAPRGRGEQY
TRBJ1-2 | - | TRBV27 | ASSLGPGSGGYT
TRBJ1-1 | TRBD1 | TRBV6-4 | ASSGETGGPAF
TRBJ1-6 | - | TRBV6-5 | ASRLLPGQVNSPLH
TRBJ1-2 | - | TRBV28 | ASSRAGTRKNYGYT
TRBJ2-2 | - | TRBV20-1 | SARDPGEGDTGELF
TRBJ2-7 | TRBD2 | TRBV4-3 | ASSQLLGLAGEQY
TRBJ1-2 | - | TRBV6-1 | ASSEGAVPSYGYT
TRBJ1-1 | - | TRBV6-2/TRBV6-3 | ASSFQVTSPEAF
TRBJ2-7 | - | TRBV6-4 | ASREDLWGEQY